The rows below give T cell receptor beta chains drawn from one sample of a study of somatic mutations in cytotoxic T cells in rheumatoid arthritis. Measured with immunoSEQ multiplex PCR; TCRdb has only the in-frame clones, and not every one. The profile shows about 19,000 clones, about 81% of them singletons. Sequencing input: CD8+ T cells sorted from blood. The receptor source for this set is an adult with rheumatoid arthritis. Both conserved end residues are part of each CDR3. The D gene is left open where the match is weak. Clone size is stated in some rows and not others, as once, few, many or a class when expanded.

cdr3_nt	cdr3_aa	d_call	j_call	v_call	clone_size
TGTGCCAGCAGTCTAAACAACAGGGCGAACTCTGGGGCCAACGTCCTGACTTTC	CASSLNNRANSGANVLTF	NA	TRBJ2-6	TRBV27	NA
TGTGCCAGCAGCTTAGGGGCCCTTAGGGGGCAGTTCTTC	CASSLGALRGQFF	NA	TRBJ2-1	TRBV7-3	NA
TGTGCCAGCAGACTTAGCCGGGACAGTCCTTACTACGAGCAGTACTTC	CASRLSRDSPYYEQYF	TRBD1	TRBJ2-7	TRBV28	NA
TGTGCCAGCAGCTTAGCTTCGGGGACAGGGCGCGAGCAGTACTTC	CASSLASGTGREQYF	TRBD1	TRBJ2-7	TRBV7-9	NA
TGTGCCAGCATTAGTGGGGGGGCCCACAATGAGCAGTTCTTC	CASISGGAHNEQFF	NA	TRBJ2-1	TRBV6-5	NA
TGTGCCAGCAGCTTGGGGGTCGAATATAATTCACCCCTCCACTTT	CASSLGVEYNSPLHF	NA	TRBJ1-6	TRBV7-3	NA
TGTGCCAGCAGCTCGGCAGGGGACCAAGAGACCCAGTACTTC	CASSSAGDQETQYF	NA	TRBJ2-5	TRBV7-3	NA
TGTGCCAGCAGTTCATTCAATCGCGAGCAGTACTTC	CASSSFNREQYF	NA	TRBJ2-7	TRBV27	NA
TGCGCCAGCAGCCAAGATAGGGAGAGGGAGCTGTTTTTT	CASSQDRERELFF	NA	TRBJ2-2	TRBV4-3	NA
TGTGCCAGCAGCTCATATAGGACAGGCGGCAATCAGCCCCAGCATTTT	CASSSYRTGGNQPQHF	TRBD1	TRBJ1-5	TRBV5-5	NA
TGTGCCAGTAGTATCTCCGGGGCAGGGGGCAAGGAAGAGACCCAGTACTTC	CASSISGAGGKEETQYF	TRBD1	TRBJ2-5	TRBV19	once
TGTGCCAGAAGCTCCTCCGAACAGGGGAAGAACACTGAAGCTTTCTTT	CARSSSEQGKNTEAFF	TRBD1	TRBJ1-1	TRBV5-3	NA
TGTGCCATCAGTGAGCCCTGGGGTAGCGGAGACTACAATGAGCAGTTCTTC	CAISEPWGSGDYNEQFF	NA	TRBJ2-1	TRBV10-3	NA
TGTGCCAGCAGCGTGTCTAGCGGGCCCTCCTACGAGCAGTACTTC	CASSVSSGPSYEQYF	TRBD2	TRBJ2-7	TRBV9	NA
TGTGCCAGCAGCTTGGGGTCGGGGTACACTGAAGCTTTCTTT	CASSLGSGYTEAFF	NA	TRBJ1-1	TRBV5-6	NA
TGTGCCAGCAGAACTCGACTAGCGGGAGTCTACGAGCAGTACTTC	CASRTRLAGVYEQYF	TRBD2	TRBJ2-7	TRBV27	once
TGTGCCAGCAGCGTAGGGTCCCAGATGCACACCGGGGAGCTGTTTTTT	CASSVGSQMHTGELFF	NA	TRBJ2-2	TRBV9	NA
TGTGCCAGCAGCTTGGGCGAGTTCAGCAATCAGCCCCAGCATTTT	CASSLGEFSNQPQHF	NA	TRBJ1-5	TRBV5-8	NA
TGTGCCAGCAGTTTGAATAGCGGGGAGCTGTTTTTT	CASSLNSGELFF	NA	TRBJ2-2	TRBV6-6	few
TGTGCCAGCAGCGTAGGTCCAACCCCCTACGAGCAGTACTTC	CASSVGPTPYEQYF	NA	TRBJ2-7	TRBV9	NA
TGCGCCAGCAGCCTCCCGGGACAGGGCTACGAGCAGTACTTC	CASSLPGQGYEQYF	TRBD1	TRBJ2-7	TRBV5-1	NA
TGTGCCAGCAGCCCCTGGACTAGCGGGAGGATAGCCAAAAACATTCAGTACTTC	CASSPWTSGRIAKNIQYF	TRBD2	TRBJ2-4	TRBV13	NA
TGTGCCAGCAGCCCCGGGACAGGGATTTACGAGCAGTACTTC	CASSPGTGIYEQYF	TRBD1	TRBJ2-7	TRBV7-9	NA
TGTGCCAGCAGCAAGCAGGGGGCGAAAAACTATGGCTACACCTTC	CASSKQGAKNYGYTF	TRBD1	TRBJ1-2	TRBV7-1	NA
TGTGCCAGCAGCTACAGACTAGCGGCTAATTACGAGCAGTACTTC	CASSYRLAANYEQYF	TRBD2	TRBJ2-7	TRBV7-2	once
TGTGCCAGTAGCCGGGTCGGGAGAGAGACCCAGTACTTC	CASSRVGRETQYF	NA	TRBJ2-5	TRBV19	NA
TGTGCCACCGGAAGGGGGGCTGGCGAGCAGTACTTC	CATGRGAGEQYF	NA	TRBJ2-7	TRBV28	NA
TGTGCCAGCAGCCAGACGGCCGAAGAGCAGTACTTC	CASSQTAEEQYF	NA	TRBJ2-7	TRBV7-6	few
TGCAGTGCTAGGCGGGAGTACGAGCAGTACTTC	CSARREYEQYF	TRBD2	TRBJ2-7	TRBV20-1	NA
TGTGCCAGCAGCTTAGCGGGCGGAAAAGCAGATACGCAGTATTTT	CASSLAGGKADTQYF	NA	TRBJ2-3	TRBV7-9	NA
TGTGCCAGCAGGGGGGACACCTCCTACGAGCAGTACTTC	CASRGDTSYEQYF	NA	TRBJ2-7	TRBV27	NA
TGTGCCAGCAGGCCAGGGGCGGATGAGACCCAGTACTTC	CASRPGADETQYF	NA	TRBJ2-5	TRBV7-9	NA
TGTGCCTGGAGTGTCAACCGACTCACCGGGGAGCTGTTTTTT	CAWSVNRLTGELFF	NA	TRBJ2-2	TRBV30	NA
TGCGCCAGCAGCCAACTTGGGACTAGCGGGGGCCCTAGCACAGATACGCAGTATTTT	CASSQLGTSGGPSTDTQYF	TRBD2	TRBJ2-3	TRBV4-3	NA
TGTGCCAGCAGTGACCCCCAGGAATCCCACGAGCAGTACTTC	CASSDPQESHEQYF	NA	TRBJ2-7	TRBV6-1	NA
TGTGCCAGCAGCGACAGCTATGGCCACACCTTC	CASSDSYGHTF	NA	TRBJ1-2	TRBV9	NA
TGTGCCAGCAGATCTAGGGGGTGGGGAAACGAGCAGTACTTC	CASRSRGWGNEQYF	NA	TRBJ2-7	TRBV27	NA
TGTGCCTGGAGTCCAGGGGAGAGCAATCAGCCCCAGCATTTT	CAWSPGESNQPQHF	NA	TRBJ1-5	TRBV30	few
TGCAGCGTTGATGAGGCGGGAGGCCAAGAGACCCAGTACTTC	CSVDEAGGQETQYF	TRBD2	TRBJ2-5	TRBV29-1	NA
TGTGCCAGCAGCCAAGATTGGGGGCTTGGCTACACCTTC	CASSQDWGLGYTF	NA	TRBJ1-2	TRBV14	NA
TGTGCCAGCAGCCCGACAGAGAGCAATCAGCCCCAGCATTTT	CASSPTESNQPQHF	NA	TRBJ1-5	TRBV7-9	NA
TGTGCCAGCAGCGTCCTAGCGGGAGGTGCCCCTGAGCAGTTCTTC	CASSVLAGGAPEQFF	TRBD2	TRBJ2-1	TRBV7-2	medium-sized
TGCGCCAGCAGTCACTCCGGGGACGGCCTAGGTAGGAATGAAAAACTGTTTTTT	CASSHSGDGLGRNEKLFF	NA	TRBJ1-4	TRBV23-1	NA
TGTGCCAGCAGTGAAGAGACACACACCGGGGAGCTGTTTTTT	CASSEETHTGELFF	NA	TRBJ2-2	TRBV6-1	NA
TGTGCCAGCAGGTTCAGGACAGCTAACTATGGCTACACCTTC	CASRFRTANYGYTF	NA	TRBJ1-2	TRBV28	NA
TGTGCCAGCAGGCCAAAGGGCGGGAGGAGTCTCTACGAGCAGTACTTC	CASRPKGGRSLYEQYF	TRBD2	TRBJ2-7	TRBV28	NA
TGCGCCAGCAGCGAACCGGGACAGGTCTACGAGCAGTACTTC	CASSEPGQVYEQYF	TRBD1	TRBJ2-7	TRBV5-1	NA
TGTGCCAGCAGTCAGAGGCTTGGACTAGCGGGAGACTTCACCGGGGAGCTGTTTTTT	CASSQRLGLAGDFTGELFF	TRBD2	TRBJ2-2	TRBV2	NA
TGCGCCAGCAGCTCTATGGATGGTGGGGCCGGAACAGATACGCAGTATTTT	CASSSMDGGAGTDTQYF	NA	TRBJ2-3	TRBV5-1	NA
TGTGCCAGCAGCTTTGGGACAGGGGGCGGCGGAGATACGCAGTATTTT	CASSFGTGGGGDTQYF	TRBD1	TRBJ2-3	TRBV7-6	once
TGCAGCGTTGAAGTGGACAGGGGTGGCTTCTTC	CSVEVDRGGFF	TRBD1	TRBJ2-1	TRBV29-1	NA
TGTGCCAGCAGCTTAGGGCTTGTGTCTGAAGCTTTCTTT	CASSLGLVSEAFF	NA	TRBJ1-1	TRBV7-6	NA
TGCGCCAGCAGCCAAGGAACAGGGGGCTTTTCACCCCTCCACTTT	CASSQGTGGFSPLHF	TRBD1	TRBJ1-6	TRBV4-1	NA
TGTGCCAGCAGCTTTAGCACAGATACGCAGTATTTT	CASSFSTDTQYF	NA	TRBJ2-3	TRBV11-2	NA